This T cell receptor beta chain was captured in a study of T cell responses to AZD1222 COVID-19 vaccine. General study results and limits: No day 14 peak samples; only post-peak repertoires were characterized. Close to half of spike-specific TCRs reportedly recognize unmutated variant regions. Among vaccine-associated CD4 TCRs, coverage spanned spike, with dominance at 160-218 and 743-854. Clonal diversity was possibly underestimated, and white British individuals and females predominated among donors.

Turning to this clone: Its antigen remains unknown.

Germline CDR1 is KGHSH and CDR2 is LQKENI. This CDR3 spans 13 amino acids. V was shortened by 0 bases and J by 7 bases, with 9 bases between the two germline ends. Assay: immunoSEQ multiplex PCR; the TCRdb copy retains only in-frame clones and omits some. The table shows 150,000 or so clones, with around 92% occurring only once. The receptor comes from an adult in good health. The J gene is TRBJ1-1, the V gene TRBV18; a possible D gene is TRBD1 (6 bases). The material was peripheral blood, obtained on day 0 of AZD1222 vaccination. CDR3 in amino acids: CASSPPGGGEAFF. Written as DNA, the CDR3 is TGTGCCAGCTCACCACCAGGGGGGGGTGAAGCTTTCTTT.